The TCR beta chain under discussion was sequenced for a study of T cells in Graves' hyperthyroidism and ophthalmopathy. When ophthalmopathy did not progress within 18 months, Graves' hyperthyroidism was considered stable. Hyperthyroidism, newly diagnosed and lasting under 2 months, affected patients aged 18 to 65. Exclusion followed for patients with uncontrolled infection, other autoimmune disease, pregnancy or lactation. Amplified regions were TCR beta CDR3 sequences from RNA transcripts. HTBI primers were employed in a first-round RT-PCR of the TCR CDR3. TCRdb re-called the multiplex PCR reads through MiXCR, storing one row per CDR3 protein. Among hundreds of thousands of distinct CDR3 sequences listed, around 46% were seen once. V shed 4 bases and J shed 4 bases, with 14 bases lying between them. Germline CDR1 SGHTA, CDR2 FQGNSA. The CDR3 is made up of 15 amino acids.

The source material was peripheral blood or thyroid tissue (not recorded which). The clonotype originates from a woman aged 18-29 years with Graves' hyperthyroidism. V is TRBV7-2 and J is TRBJ1-3; possibly TRBD1 for D (5 bases). The CDR3 nucleotides are TGTGCCAGCAGCTGGGGTACGGGACTGGGAAACACCATATATTTT. It specifies CASSWGTGLGNTIYF.